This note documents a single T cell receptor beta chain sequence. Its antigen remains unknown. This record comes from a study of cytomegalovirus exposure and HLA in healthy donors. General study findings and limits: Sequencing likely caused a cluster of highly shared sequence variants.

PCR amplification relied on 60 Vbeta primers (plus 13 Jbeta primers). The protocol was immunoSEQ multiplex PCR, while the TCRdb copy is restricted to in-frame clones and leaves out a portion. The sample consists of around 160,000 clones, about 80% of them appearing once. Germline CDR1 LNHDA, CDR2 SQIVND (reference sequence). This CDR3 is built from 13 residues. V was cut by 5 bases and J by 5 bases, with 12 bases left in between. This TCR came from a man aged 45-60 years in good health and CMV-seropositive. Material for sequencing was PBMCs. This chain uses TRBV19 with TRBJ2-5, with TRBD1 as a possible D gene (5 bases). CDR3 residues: CASSPRVRETQYF. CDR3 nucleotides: TGTGCCAGTAGTCCCAGGGTAAGGGAGACCCAGTACTTC.